The 22 T cell receptor beta chains given below trace back to one sample, sequenced in a study of T cell responses to AZD1222 COVID-19 vaccine (dated by TCRdb to about 2021). Library construction relied on the immunoSEQ multiplex PCR assay. As stored in TCRdb, this immuneACCESS dataset retains in-frame rearrangements with V and J assigned. A fraction of the clones does not appear; measured against another copy, unresolved V genes explain less than half of the discrepancy, and the remainder lacks a known reason. The sample data list about 130,000 clones, and 80% to 90% of these were observed just once. About 1.5% of the sample is taken by the ten largest. The sample's time point, from its label and the paper: baseline before first vaccination. The sample in question was peripheral blood, obtained on day 0 of AZD1222 vaccination. Receptors were obtained from an adult in good health.

This clone has a handful of counts. V gene TRBV19 combines with J gene TRBJ1-3, with D perhaps TRBD1 (5 bases). CDR3 length: 17 amino acids. V lost 7 bases and J 0 bases, leaving 19 bases between the germline ends. CDR1 is LNHDA and CDR2 is SQIVND in the germline V gene (reference sequence). The CDR3 reads CASTDFGTKFSGNTIYF. In DNA, the CDR3 is TGTGCCAGTACCGACTTTGGGACCAAGTTCTCTGGAAACACCATATATTTT.

J is TRBJ1-5 and V is TRBV7-9; the D gene is possibly TRBD1 (5 bases). There are 15 residues in the CDR3. Germline V lookup: CDR1 SEHNR, CDR2 FQNEAQ (reference sequence). Trimming pared 5 bases from V and 0 bases from J, leaving 11 bases between. CDR3 nucleotide sequence: TGTGCCAGCAGCGGAGGGGACTCTAGCAATCAGCCCCAGCATTTT. Protein sequence: CASSGGDSSNQPQHF. The complete variable domain, with remaining parts taken from reference TRBV7-9 and TRBJ1-5, reads DTGVSQNPRHKITKRGQNVTFRCDPISEHNRLYWYRQTLGQGPEFLTYFQNEAQLEKSRLLSDRFSAERPKGSFSTLEIQRTEQGDSAMYLCASSGGDSSNQPQHFGDGTRLSIL.

This rearrangement joins TRBV19 to TRBJ1-6; no reliable D call. Germline CDR1 LNHDA, CDR2 SQIVND (reference sequence). Between the trimmed V and J ends, which lost 1 base and 0 bases, there was a span of 13 bases. The CDR3 covers 18 residues. DNA of the CDR3: TGTGCCAGTAGTATAGGCAGCAAGACATTCTCCTATAATTCACCCCTCCACTTT. This translates into CASSIGSKTFSYNSPLHF.

CDR3 residues: CASSLGGSGRPDTQYF. The CDR3 nucleotides are TGCGCCAGCAGCTTGGGAGGTAGCGGTAGACCAGATACGCAGTATTTT. This chain links TRBV5-1 with TRBJ2-3, with D possibly matching TRBD2 (6 bases). The CDR3 is 16 residues long. V lost 0 bases to trimming and J lost 4 bases, with 15 bases between them. From germline, CDR1 is SGHRS and CDR2 YFSETQ.

The V call is TRBV5-8, the J call TRBJ1-2; D remains unclear. There are 15 residues in the CDR3. The V and J ends lost 1 base and 5 bases respectively, with 15 bases between them. Germline loops: CDR1 SGHTS, CDR2 YDEGEE. CDR3 amino acids: CASSLLAGALYGYTF. DNA for the CDR3: TGTGCCAGCAGCTTGTTGGCAGGAGCCCTTTATGGCTACACCTTC.

In its sample, this clone was seen a few times. This sequence joins TRBV7-8 and TRBJ1-5; D unclear. The germline V and J ends were trimmed by 1 base and 2 bases, with 15 bases remaining between them. This CDR3 has 17 amino acids. Germline V gives CDR1 SGHVS, CDR2 FQNEAQ. The CDR3 here is CASSLGYRGEGNQPQHF. The CDR3 DNA reads as TGTGCCAGCAGCTTAGGTTATCGGGGTGAGGGCAATCAGCCCCAGCATTTT.

This CDR3 reads CASSLGPGGEQFF. In DNA form, the CDR3 reads TGTGCCAGCAGCTTGGGACCCGGGGGTGAGCAGTTCTTC. This rearrangement joins TRBV5-6 to TRBJ2-1; a possible D gene is TRBD2 (6 bases). Germline CDR1 SGHDT, CDR2 YYEEEE. This CDR3 has 13 residues. V lost 0 bases to trimming and J lost 9 bases, with 10 bases between them.

V is TRBV20-1 and J is TRBJ2-6; 12 bases align to TRBD2. The CDR3 length is 19 residues. V lost 3 bases to trimming and J lost 2 bases; unmatched junction nucleotides: 11. CDR1 and CDR2 from the germline V gene are DFQATT and SNEGSKA (reference sequence). The CDR3 here is CSASNPGRLAGAGANVLTF. The DNA of the CDR3 is TGCAGTGCTAGTAACCCCGGGAGACTAGCGGGAGCTGGGGCCAACGTCCTGACTTTC.

The chain links TRBV30 to TRBJ1-6, with D possibly being TRBD1 (5 bases). The CDR3 length is 18 residues. Trimming took 2 bases from V and 0 from J, leaving 17 bases between them. Germline V gene sequence: CDR1 GTSNPN, CDR2 SVGIG (reference sequence). This CDR3 is CAWSLQGLRSSYNSPLHF. The CDR3 region has the DNA TGTGCCTGGAGTCTGCAGGGATTAAGGAGCTCCTATAATTCACCCCTCCACTTT.

The chain uses TRBV7-3 and TRBJ2-6; D unclear. The CDR3 loop spans 15 amino acids. Germline loops: CDR1 SGHTA, CDR2 FQGTGA. V dropped 5 bases and J dropped 4 bases, with 12 bases sitting between them. The CDR3 reads CASSESLVGANVLTF. CDR3 in DNA: TGTGCCAGCAGCGAGTCCTTGGTAGGGGCCAACGTCCTGACTTTC.

Only a few counts were recorded for this clone. This chain connects TRBV5-6 to TRBJ1-2; D gene ambiguous. Trimming cost V 2 bases and J 6 bases, with 11 bases left between them. This CDR3 contains 13 residues. The germline CDR1 and CDR2 sequences are SGHDT and YYEEEE. DNA of the CDR3: TGTGCCAGCAGCTTTAGTGGGATCAATGGCTACACCTTC. Protein sequence: CASSFSGINGYTF.

The chain is built from TRBV28 and TRBJ1-5; no clear D. Between the trimmed V and J ends, which lost 4 bases and 3 bases, there was a span of 4 bases. The germline CDR1 and CDR2 sequences are MDHEN and SYDVKM. CDR3 size: 12 residues. CDR3 protein: CASSSANQPQHF. Written as DNA, the CDR3 is TGTGCCAGCAGTTCGGCCAATCAGCCCCAGCATTTT. The full variable domain, rest sourced from reference TRBV28 and TRBJ1-5, is DVKVTQSSRYLVKRTGEKVFLECVQDMDHENMFWYRQDPGLGLRLIYFSYDVKMKEKGDIPEGYSVSREKKERFSLILESASTNQTSMYLCASSSANQPQHFGDGTRLSIL.

The CDR3 DNA reads TGTGCCAGCAGTCGGGCAGGGGGCACAGATACGCAGTATTTT. This encodes CASSRAGGTDTQYF. This rearrangement joins TRBV6-4 to TRBJ2-3, with D possibly being TRBD1 (6 bases). Germline loops: CDR1 MRHNA, CDR2 SNTAGT. This CDR3 spans 14 amino acids. Trimming stripped 5 bases from V and 1 base from J, with 10 bases between.

Only a few counts were recorded for this clone. This chain connects TRBV6-2 or TRBV6-3 to TRBJ2-7; tentative D call: TRBD2 (6 bases). The CDR3 sequence is 16 residues long. With 5 bases removed from V and 1 base from J, the gap between germline ends came to 18 bases. Germline-derived CDR1 and CDR2 are MNHEY and SVGEGT. CDR3 sequence (DNA): TGTGCCAGCAGTACCCCCGGGAGACAGCCTTCCTACGAGCAGTACTTC. Its protein product is CASSTPGRQPSYEQYF.

The CDR3 here is CASSISYNEQFF. CDR3 coding DNA: TGTGCCAGTAGTATTTCCTACAATGAGCAGTTCTTC. This chain links TRBV19 with TRBJ2-1; D is undetermined. This CDR3 is 12 amino acids long. Germline values: CDR1 LNHDA, CDR2 SQIVND (reference sequence). V lost 3 bases, J lost 1 base, and 1 base lay in between.

In DNA form, the CDR3 reads TGTGCCAGTAGTATACCCGGGGAGGTAAGCCACGAGCAGTACTTC. Translating gives CASSIPGEVSHEQYF. The rearrangement joins TRBV19 to TRBJ2-7; a possible D gene is TRBD2 (6 bases). In germline, CDR1 is LNHDA, CDR2 SQIVND (reference sequence). The CDR3 runs 15 residues. V was clipped by 2 bases and J by 5 bases, with 16 bases between them. The entire variable domain, with the rest obtained from reference TRBV19 and TRBJ2-7, is as follows: DGGITQSPKYLFRKEGQNVTLSCEQNLNHDAMYWYRQDPGQGLRLIYYSQIVNDFQKGDIAEGYSVSREKKESFPLTVTSAQKNPTAFYLCASSIPGEVSHEQYFGPGTRLTVT.

The V gene is TRBV5-1, the J gene TRBJ2-3, with 10 bases lining up with TRBD2. V gave up 5 bases and J gave up 5 bases; unmatched junction bases: 5. Germline V CDR1 and CDR2: SGHRS, YFSETQ. This CDR3 spans 14 amino acids. CDR3 in DNA: TGCGCCAGCAGGGCTAGCGGGGGAGTAGATACGCAGTATTTT. Translated, it gives CASRASGGVDTQYF.

V and J are TRBV27 and TRBJ1-5, with a weak D call TRBD1 (5 bases). Trimming took off 6 bases at V and 7 bases at J, with 19 bases between the two ends. Germline loops: CDR1 MNHEY, CDR2 SMNVEV (reference sequence). CDR3 size: 15 residues. Written as DNA, the CDR3 is TGTGCCAGCAGCCGAACAGGAAAACCCGGGCAGCCCCAGCATTTT. This gives the protein CASSRTGKPGQPQHF.

V is TRBV28 and J is TRBJ1-2; 8 bases line up with TRBD1. Germline loops: CDR1 MDHEN, CDR2 SYDVKM. CDR3 size: 15 residues. V dropped 1 base and J dropped 5; count of bases not matched to a gene: 6. CDR3 loop: CASSLSQGGIYGYTF. The CDR3 nucleotides are TGTGCCAGCAGTTTATCACAGGGGGGTATTTATGGCTACACCTTC.

This chain's CDR3 is CASSLVQGRGNTIYF. The CDR3 DNA reads as TGTGCCAGCAGCTTAGTTCAGGGACGAGGAAACACCATATATTTT. The V call is TRBV11-2, the J call TRBJ1-3, with a possible D match to TRBD1 (5 bases). The CDR3 sequence is 15 residues long. V was pared by 1 base and J by 4 bases, with 11 bases between. Looked up from germline, CDR1 is SGHAT and CDR2 is FQNNGV.

This clone has a single count. The chain combines TRBV3-1 (or the pseudogene TRBV3-2) with TRBJ1-2; TRBD1 aligns across 7 bases. CDR3 size: 15 residues. Unmatched junction bases numbered 9, after V lost 4 bases and J lost 4 bases. Per the germline V gene, CDR1 is LGHDT and CDR2 is YNNKEL (reference sequence). DNA for the CDR3: TGTGCCAGCAGCCGACCCGGACAGGTACTCTATGGCTACACCTTC. As protein: CASSRPGQVLYGYTF.

V gene TRBV7-2 combines with J gene TRBJ1-1, with 8 bases fitting TRBD1. V trimming: 6 bases; J trimming: 6 bases; junction bases outside the gene matches: 9. Germline V CDR1 and CDR2: SGHTA, FQGNSA. This CDR3 contains 14 residues. CDR3 region: CASRRPGGWAEAFF. The CDR3 DNA follows: TGTGCCAGCAGGCGCCCAGGGGGCTGGGCTGAAGCTTTCTTT.